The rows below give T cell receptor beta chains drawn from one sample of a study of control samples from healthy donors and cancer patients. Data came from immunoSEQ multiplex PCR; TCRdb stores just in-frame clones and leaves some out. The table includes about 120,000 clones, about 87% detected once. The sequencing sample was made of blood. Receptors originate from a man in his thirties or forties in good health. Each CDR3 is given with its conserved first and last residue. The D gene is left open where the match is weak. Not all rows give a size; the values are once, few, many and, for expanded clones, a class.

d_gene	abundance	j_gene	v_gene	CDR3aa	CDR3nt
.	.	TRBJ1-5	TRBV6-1	CASSEPPSSNQPQHF	TGTGCCAGCAGTGAGCCCCCCTCCAGCAATCAGCCCCAGCATTTT
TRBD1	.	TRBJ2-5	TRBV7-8	CASSSDRGGQVKTQYF	TGTGCCAGCAGCTCCGACAGGGGGGGACAGGTGAAGACCCAGTACTTC
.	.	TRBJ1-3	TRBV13	CASTEESSGNTIYF	TGTGCCAGCACAGAAGAGAGCTCTGGAAACACCATATATTTT
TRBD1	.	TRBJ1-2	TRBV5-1	CASSYVTGTGANYGYTF	TGCGCCAGCAGCTACGTCACCGGGACAGGGGCTAACTATGGCTACACCTTC
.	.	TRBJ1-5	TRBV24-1	CATSDVNQPQHF	TGTGCCACCAGTGATGTTAATCAGCCCCAGCATTTT
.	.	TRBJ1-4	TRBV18	CASSPQGRSNEKLFF	TGTGCCAGCTCACCACAAGGGCGGAGTAATGAAAAACTGTTTTTT
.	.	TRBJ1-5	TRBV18	CASSLSREKQPQHF	TGTGCCAGCTCACTAAGCAGGGAGAAGCAGCCCCAGCATTTT
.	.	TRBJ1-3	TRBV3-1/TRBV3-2	CASSRQVTGNTIYF	TGTGCCAGCAGCCGACAAGTCACTGGAAACACCATATATTTT
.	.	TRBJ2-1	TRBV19	CASSIITGPNDGEQFF	TGTGCCAGTAGTATAATCACGGGACCGAATGACGGTGAGCAGTTCTTC
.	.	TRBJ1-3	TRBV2	CASSPLAGPGNTIYF	TGTGCCAGCAGTCCCTTGGCGGGGCCTGGAAACACCATATATTTT
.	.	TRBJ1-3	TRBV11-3	CASSAFTGRGNTIYF	TGTGCCAGCAGCGCCTTCACAGGACGTGGAAACACCATATATTTT
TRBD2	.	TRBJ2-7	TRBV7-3	CASSLSSGGPYEQYF	TGTGCCAGCAGCTTATCCAGCGGGGGACCCTACGAGCAGTACTTC
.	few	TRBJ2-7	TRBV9	CASSVLGASDEQYF	TGTGCCAGCAGCGTACTAGGGGCCTCGGACGAGCAGTACTTC
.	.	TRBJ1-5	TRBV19	CASSPLRVSNQPQHF	TGTGCCAGTAGTCCCCTGAGGGTTAGCAATCAGCCCCAGCATTTT
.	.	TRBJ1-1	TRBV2	CASRGHTEAFF	TGTGCCAGCAGAGGCCACACTGAAGCTTTCTTT
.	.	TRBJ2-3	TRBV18	CASSPSTDTQYF	TGTGCCAGCTCACCCTCCACAGATACGCAGTATTTT
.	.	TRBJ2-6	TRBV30	CAWSVSGANVLTF	TGTGCCTGGAGTGTATCTGGGGCCAACGTCCTGACTTTC
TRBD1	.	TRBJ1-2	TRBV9	CASSERGGGSDRVYGYTF	TGTGCCAGCAGCGAGAGGGGAGGGGGCAGTGACCGAGTCTATGGCTACACCTTC
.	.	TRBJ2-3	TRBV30	CAWSVKQLTDTQYF	TGTGCCTGGAGTGTAAAACAGCTCACAGATACGCAGTATTTT
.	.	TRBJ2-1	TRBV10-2	CASSESDSYNEQFF	TGCGCCAGCAGTGAGTCGGACAGCTACAATGAGCAGTTCTTC
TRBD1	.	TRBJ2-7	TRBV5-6	CASSLAGQGAPRQYF	TGTGCCAGCAGCTTGGCGGGACAGGGGGCGCCCCGGCAGTACTTC
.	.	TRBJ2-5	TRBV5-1	CASSSRQGGETQYF	TGCGCCAGCAGCAGCAGACAGGGAGGGGAGACCCAGTACTTC
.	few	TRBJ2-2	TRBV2	CASSPTGTSNTGELFF	TGTGCCAGCAGTCCTACAGGAACCTCGAACACCGGGGAGCTGTTTTTT
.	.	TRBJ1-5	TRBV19	CASSIEPTQSNQPQHF	TGTGCCAGTAGTATAGAACCGACTCAAAGCAATCAGCCCCAGCATTTT
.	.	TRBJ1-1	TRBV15	CATSLTEGTEAFF	TGTGCCACCAGCCTGACAGAAGGGACTGAAGCTTTCTTT
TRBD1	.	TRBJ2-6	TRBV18	CASSPGDDGQGAGANVLTF	TGTGCCAGCTCACCAGGAGATGATGGACAGGGTGCTGGGGCCAACGTCCTGACTTTC
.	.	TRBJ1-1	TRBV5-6	CASSLAWEAAFF	TGTGCCAGCAGCTTGGCCTGGGAGGCAGCTTTCTTT
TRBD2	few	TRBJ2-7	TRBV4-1	CASSHRSGGSSYEQYF	TGCGCCAGCAGCCACCGTAGCGGGGGGAGCTCCTACGAGCAGTACTTC
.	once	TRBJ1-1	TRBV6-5	CASSSVQGSTEAFF	TGTGCCAGCAGTTCTGTACAGGGATCCACTGAAGCTTTCTTT
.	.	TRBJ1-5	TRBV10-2	CASSESNRVQPQHF	TGCGCCAGCAGTGAGTCTAACAGGGTCCAGCCCCAGCATTTT
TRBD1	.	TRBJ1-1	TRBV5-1	CASSLWTGDTEAFF	TGCGCCAGCAGCTTGTGGACAGGGGACACTGAAGCTTTCTTT
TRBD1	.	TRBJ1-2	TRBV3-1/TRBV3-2	CASSFNRGPGYTF	TGTGCCAGCAGTTTCAACAGGGGACCGGGCTACACCTTC
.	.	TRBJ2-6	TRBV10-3	CAISESMTGANVLTF	TGTGCCATCAGTGAGTCTATGACTGGGGCCAACGTCCTGACTTTC
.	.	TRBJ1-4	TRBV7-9	CASSPTGGRHEKLFF	TGTGCCAGCAGCCCGACGGGGGGTAGGCATGAAAAACTGTTTTTT
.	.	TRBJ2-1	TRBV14	CASSQEVPATLLYNEQFF	TGTGCCAGCAGCCAAGAGGTGCCAGCCACTCTACTCTACAATGAGCAGTTCTTC
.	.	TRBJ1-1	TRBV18	CASSPLGADTEAFF	TGTGCCAGCTCACCGCTGGGGGCGGACACTGAAGCTTTCTTT
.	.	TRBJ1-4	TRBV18	CASSLTAATNEKLFF	TGTGCCAGCTCACTAACAGCTGCAACTAATGAAAAACTGTTTTTT
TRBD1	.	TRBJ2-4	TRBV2	CASRRQGIAKNIQYF	TGTGCCAGCAGGAGACAGGGAATAGCCAAAAACATTCAGTACTTC
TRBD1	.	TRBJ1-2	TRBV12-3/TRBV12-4	CASSSDRAYGYTF	TGTGCCAGCAGTTCGGACAGGGCCTATGGCTACACCTTC
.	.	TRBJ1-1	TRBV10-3	CAISPGTTEAFF	TGTGCCATCAGTCCCGGGACAACTGAAGCTTTCTTT
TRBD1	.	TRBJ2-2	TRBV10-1	CASRRDRGLTGELFF	TGCGCCAGCAGACGGGACAGGGGGCTTACCGGGGAGCTGTTTTTT
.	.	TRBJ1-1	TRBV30	CAWRGEGGKTEAFF	TGTGCCTGGAGAGGGGAAGGGGGTAAAACTGAAGCTTTCTTT
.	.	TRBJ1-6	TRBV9	CASSVDDRRDSPLHF	TGTGCCAGCAGCGTAGATGACAGGAGGGATTCACCCCTCCACTTT
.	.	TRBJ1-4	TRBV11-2	CASSLYRAINEKLFF	TGTGCCAGCAGCCTATACAGAGCCATTAATGAAAAACTGTTTTTT
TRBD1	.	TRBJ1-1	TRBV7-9	CASSPPTGSRPEAFF	TGTGCCAGCAGCCCGCCGACAGGGTCAAGGCCTGAAGCTTTCTTT
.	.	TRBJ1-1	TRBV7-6	CASSPPGGVNTEAFF	TGTGCCAGCAGCCCCCCGGGGGGCGTGAACACTGAAGCTTTCTTT
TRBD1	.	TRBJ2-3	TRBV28	CASRTGMADTQYF	TGTGCCAGCAGGACAGGGATGGCAGATACGCAGTATTTT
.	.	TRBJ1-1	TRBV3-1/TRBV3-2	CASSQGQTVIDTEAFF	TGTGCCAGCAGCCAAGGACAGACCGTAATTGACACTGAAGCTTTCTTT
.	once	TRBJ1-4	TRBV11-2	CASSLEVRSSPGEKLFF	TGTGCCAGCAGCTTAGAGGTCCGGAGCAGCCCCGGTGAAAAACTGTTTTTT
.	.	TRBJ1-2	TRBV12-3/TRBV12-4	CASSRTMGDGYTF	TGTGCCAGCAGCAGGACCATGGGCGATGGCTACACCTTC
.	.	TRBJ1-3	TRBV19	CATYTPGNTIYF	TGTGCCACCTATACCCCCGGAAACACCATATATTTT
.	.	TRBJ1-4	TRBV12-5	CASGHGLRVEKLFF	TGTGCTAGTGGCCATGGTCTAAGGGTTGAAAAACTGTTTTTT
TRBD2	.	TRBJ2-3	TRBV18	CASSLAGVTDTQYF	TGTGCCAGCTCATTGGCGGGGGTCACAGATACGCAGTATTTT
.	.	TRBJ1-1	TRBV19	CASSVNRDTEAFF	TGTGCCAGTAGTGTAAACCGGGACACTGAAGCTTTCTTT
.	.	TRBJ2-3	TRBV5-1	CASSLDVEDTQYF	TGCGCCAGCAGCTTGGACGTCGAGGATACGCAGTATTTT
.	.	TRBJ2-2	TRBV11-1	CASSLEGGTGELFF	TGTGCCAGCAGCTTAGAAGGGGGCACCGGGGAGCTGTTTTTT
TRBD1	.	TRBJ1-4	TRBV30	CAWSSGQGPTNEKLFF	TGTGCCTGGAGTTCCGGACAGGGCCCAACTAATGAAAAACTGTTTTTT
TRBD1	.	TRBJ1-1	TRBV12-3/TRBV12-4	CASSSTGGDEAFF	TGTGCCAGCAGTTCTACAGGGGGCGATGAAGCTTTCTTT
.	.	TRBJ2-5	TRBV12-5	CASAIRETQYF	TGTGCTAGTGCCATCAGGGAGACCCAGTACTTC